A selection of T cell receptor beta chains follows, all from one sample in a study of cytomegalovirus exposure and HLA in healthy donors. The table came from immunoSEQ multiplex PCR; TCRdb's copy has only in-frame clones and leaves some out. The table lists more than 90,000 clones, nearly 80% of them singletons. Sequenced material: PBMCs. These TCRs come from a woman aged 40 to 55 in good health and CMV-seronegative. The conserved cysteine and the conserved F or W are not part of the CDR3 here.

v_gene: TRBV7-2; j_gene: TRBJ1-6; CDR3aa: ASTSNALPPNTLH
v_gene: TRBV7-8; j_gene: TRBJ1-5; CDR3aa: ASRARVGFNQPQH
v_gene: TRBV30; j_gene: TRBJ1-6; CDR3aa: AWSVGLNSPLH
v_gene: TRBV5-1; j_gene: TRBJ2-7; CDR3aa: ASSYNTNSYEQY
v_gene: TRBV7-2; j_gene: TRBJ2-1; CDR3aa: ASSLEGQRDSIEF
v_gene: TRBV27; j_gene: TRBJ2-1; CDR3aa: ASSLSQDYEQF
v_gene: TRBV28; j_gene: TRBJ2-1; CDR3aa: ASRGTGSYNEQF
v_gene: TRBV5-5; j_gene: TRBJ1-2; CDR3aa: ASSFHVSIGYT
v_gene: TRBV10-3; j_gene: TRBJ2-7; CDR3aa: AISGDRDREQY
v_gene: TRBV14; j_gene: TRBJ2-7; CDR3aa: ASSHRGTGASYEQY
v_gene: TRBV6-5; j_gene: TRBJ1-2; CDR3aa: ASSYRQAANYGYT
v_gene: TRBV7-3; j_gene: TRBJ2-1; CDR3aa: ASSLGGSYNEQF
v_gene: TRBV12-2; j_gene: TRBJ2-2; CDR3aa: ASRLVGGPGTGELF
v_gene: TRBV6-1; j_gene: TRBJ1-4; CDR3aa: ASKGTLDNRDCLF
v_gene: TRBV28; j_gene: TRBJ2-1; CDR3aa: ASSRGTGANEQF
v_gene: TRBV28; j_gene: TRBJ1-2; CDR3aa: ASSSYREVSGYT
v_gene: TRBV28; j_gene: TRBJ1-2; CDR3aa: ASSPGGGYGYT
v_gene: TRBV7-3; j_gene: TRBJ1-2; CDR3aa: ASSPKGIHGYT
v_gene: TRBV5-4; j_gene: TRBJ2-7; CDR3aa: ASSPGTSGREQY
v_gene: TRBV27; j_gene: TRBJ1-1; CDR3aa: ASTRSEGTEAF
v_gene: TRBV15; j_gene: TRBJ2-7; CDR3aa: ATSTSGTSGREQY
v_gene: TRBV30; j_gene: TRBJ2-7; CDR3aa: AWSVVPAAGEQY
v_gene: TRBV4-1; j_gene: TRBJ2-6; CDR3aa: ASSRRNLGGANVLT
v_gene: TRBV11-2; j_gene: TRBJ2-1; CDR3aa: ASSLGAGGSYNEQF
v_gene: TRBV5-1; j_gene: TRBJ1-1; CDR3aa: ASSPQTRNTEAF
v_gene: TRBV30; j_gene: TRBJ1-2; CDR3aa: AWISPPAGAGT
v_gene: TRBV19; j_gene: TRBJ1-5; CDR3aa: ASSIDEWGQGSMSNQPQH
v_gene: TRBV5-5; j_gene: TRBJ2-1; CDR3aa: ASSLNRNEQF
v_gene: TRBV28; j_gene: TRBJ1-2; CDR3aa: ASRTPQRIWYGYT
v_gene: TRBV27; j_gene: TRBJ2-2; CDR3aa: ASRTVTGTGDTGELF
v_gene: TRBV6-5; j_gene: TRBJ1-5; CDR3aa: ASRPLRQNYQPQH
v_gene: TRBV18; j_gene: TRBJ2-3; CDR3aa: ASSLDRDRTDTQY